The rows below give T cell receptor beta chains drawn from one sample of a study of T cells in Graves' hyperthyroidism and ophthalmopathy. TCRdb called the multiplex PCR reads again in MiXCR, with one record for every CDR3 protein. The sample holds approximately 400,000 distinct CDR3 sequences, around a sixth seen once. Source material: blood. These receptors all stem from a woman under 30 with Graves' hyperthyroidism. CDR3s include the opening cysteine and the closing phenylalanine or tryptophan. The D gene is left open where the match is weak. Clone size appears in some rows only: once, few, many, or a class for an expanded clone.

J: TRBJ2-1
V: TRBV11-2
D: TRBD2
size: many
CDR3: CASSLDSLAEPARFF
DNA: TGTGCCAGCAGCTTAGATTCCCTAGCGGAGCCGGCGCGGTTCTTC

J: TRBJ2-5
V: TRBV29-1
D: TRBD2
size: many
CDR3: CSVGGTSGSARETQYF
DNA: TGCAGCGTTGGGGGGACTAGCGGGAGCGCCCGGGAGACCCAGTACTTC

J: TRBJ2-5
V: TRBV9
D: NA
size: few
CDR3: CASSAALGLQETQYF
DNA: TGTGCCAGCAGCGCGGCCCTGGGGCTTCAAGAGACCCAGTACTTC

J: TRBJ1-1
V: TRBV4-1
D: NA
size: NA
CDR3: CASSQGNGLVYSNTEAFF
DNA: TGCGCCAGCAGCCAAGGTAATGGACTAGTATACTCGAACACTGAAGCTTTCTTT

J: TRBJ1-6
V: TRBV7-2
D: TRBD1
size: NA
CDR3: CASSTRTGGNSPLHF
DNA: TGTGCCAGCAGCACTAGGACAGGGGGTAATTCACCCCTCCACTTT

J: TRBJ1-5
V: TRBV6-2/TRBV6-3
D: TRBD1
size: many
CDR3: CASSYPGQGNQPQHF
DNA: TGTGCCAGCAGTTACCCGGGACAGGGCAATCAGCCCCAGCATTTT

J: TRBJ2-6
V: TRBV24-1
D: NA
size: many
CDR3: CATSDSPGVSGANVLTF
DNA: TGTGCCACCAGTGATTCCCCAGGGGTCTCTGGGGCCAACGTCCTGACTTTC

J: TRBJ1-1
V: TRBV29-1
D: NA
size: NA
CDR3: CSVIQGGGTEAFF
DNA: TGCAGCGTTATACAGGGAGGGGGCACTGAAGCTTTCTTT

J: TRBJ1-1
V: TRBV9
D: NA
size: many
CDR3: CASSVGTLIFF
DNA: TGTGCCAGCAGCGTCGGGACCCTAATCTTCTTT

J: TRBJ2-6
V: TRBV12-3/TRBV12-4
D: TRBD1
size: many
CDR3: CASSLRASIGDRANSGANVLTF
DNA: TGTGCCAGCAGTTTAAGGGCGAGTATTGGGGACAGGGCGAACTCTGGGGCCAACGTCCTGACTTTC

J: TRBJ2-1
V: TRBV29-1
D: TRBD1
size: many
CDR3: CSVQGAGSYNEQFF
DNA: TGCAGCGTCCAGGGGGCCGGCTCCTACAATGAGCAGTTCTTC

J: TRBJ1-2
V: TRBV28
D: TRBD1
size: NA
CDR3: CASRLPGQTTLTF
DNA: TGTGCCAGCAGACTTCCGGGACAGACGACACTCACCTTC

J: TRBJ2-4
V: TRBV24-1
D: NA
size: few
CDR3: CATGDTKNIQYF
DNA: TGTGCCACCGGGGACACCAAAAACATTCAGTACTTC

J: TRBJ1-1
V: TRBV19
D: NA
size: few
CDR3: CANAYTRDSEAFF
DNA: TGTGCCAATGCTTATACAAGGGATTCTGAAGCTTTCTTT

J: TRBJ1-4
V: TRBV20-1
D: NA
size: many
CDR3: CSARDSDTDEKLFF
DNA: TGCAGTGCTAGAGATTCAGACACGGATGAAAAACTGTTTTTT

J: TRBJ1-2
V: TRBV27
D: TRBD1
size: many
CDR3: CASMGTGFQDGYTF
DNA: TGTGCCAGCATGGGGACAGGGTTTCAGGATGGCTACACCTTC

J: TRBJ2-2
V: TRBV24-1
D: NA
size: many
CDR3: CATSGTGYPGELFF
DNA: TGTGCCACCAGCGGAACAGGTTATCCCGGGGAGCTGTTTTTT

J: TRBJ2-7
V: TRBV29-1
D: NA
size: many
CDR3: CSVGALHGTYEQYF
DNA: TGCAGCGTTGGGGCTTTACACGGAACCTACGAGCAGTACTTC

J: TRBJ2-2
V: TRBV12-3/TRBV12-4
D: NA
size: NA
CDR3: CASSFRGELFF
DNA: TGTGCCAGCAGTTTTAGGGGGGAGCTGTTTTTT

J: TRBJ2-3
V: TRBV11-3
D: TRBD2
size: few
CDR3: CASSLGGVDTQYF
DNA: TGTGCCAGCAGCCTGGGGGGGGTGGATACGCAGTATTTT

J: TRBJ2-3
V: TRBV4-2
D: TRBD2
size: many
CDR3: CASSQRSGDTDTQYF
DNA: TGTGCCAGCAGCCAACGGAGCGGGGACACAGATACGCAGTATTTT

J: TRBJ2-7
V: TRBV7-6
D: NA
size: few
CDR3: CASSQDRGRGGFYEQYF
DNA: TGTGCCAGCAGCCAAGACAGGGGTCGGGGGGGGTTCTACGAGCAGTACTTC

J: TRBJ1-5
V: TRBV7-2
D: NA
size: many
CDR3: CASSLVFEGQPQHF
DNA: TGTGCCAGCAGCTTAGTGTTTGAGGGTCAGCCCCAGCATTTT

J: TRBJ1-5
V: TRBV12-3/TRBV12-4
D: TRBD1
size: many
CDR3: CASSSSDRFNQPQHF
DNA: TGTGCCAGCAGTTCCTCGGACAGGTTCAATCAGCCCCAGCATTTT

J: TRBJ2-7
V: TRBV20-1
D: TRBD2
size: many
CDR3: CSATLAGDWSEQYF
DNA: TGCAGTGCAACCCTAGCGGGAGATTGGAGCGAGCAGTACTTC

J: TRBJ2-1
V: TRBV11-2
D: NA
size: many
CDR3: CASSLVVGNEQFF
DNA: TGTGCCAGCAGCTTAGTAGTGGGGAATGAGCAGTTCTTC

J: TRBJ2-3
V: TRBV6-2/TRBV6-3
D: NA
size: NA
CDR3: CASSYSSSRGTDTQYF
DNA: TGTGCCAGCAGTTACTCTTCTAGCAGAGGCACAGATACGCAGTATTTT

J: TRBJ1-1
V: TRBV29-1
D: NA
size: NA
CDR3: CSVRGSKDTEAFF
DNA: TGCAGCGTGAGGGGCAGCAAGGACACTGAAGCTTTCTTT

J: TRBJ1-2
V: TRBV3-1
D: NA
size: few
CDR3: CASSQLGANYGYTF
DNA: TGTGCCAGCAGCCAATTGGGCGCTAACTATGGCTACACCTTC

J: TRBJ2-7
V: TRBV15
D: TRBD1
size: many
CDR3: CATSTRDRVSYEQYF
DNA: TGTGCCACCAGCACAAGGGACAGGGTGTCCTACGAGCAGTACTTC

J: TRBJ2-7
V: TRBV10-3
D: NA
size: NA
CDR3: CAISESALLGSYEQYF
DNA: TGTGCCATCAGTGAGTCAGCCCTCCTTGGCTCCTACGAGCAGTACTTC

J: TRBJ2-5
V: TRBV6-1
D: TRBD2
size: many
CDR3: CASSPAGGPETQYF
DNA: TGTGCCAGCAGCCCAGCGGGAGGGCCAGAGACCCAGTACTTC

J: TRBJ2-7
V: TRBV10-3
D: NA
size: NA
CDR3: CAISESTDAYEQYF
DNA: TGTGCCATCAGTGAGTCTACCGATGCCTACGAGCAGTACTTC

J: TRBJ1-5
V: TRBV11-2
D: NA
size: few
CDR3: CASGLEPNQPQHF
DNA: TGTGCCAGCGGCTTAGAGCCCAATCAGCCCCAGCATTTT

J: TRBJ2-1
V: TRBV20-1
D: TRBD2
size: many
CDR3: CSANYGTSGGLSSYNEQFF
DNA: TGCAGTGCCAACTACGGGACTAGCGGGGGTCTAAGCTCCTACAATGAGCAGTTCTTC

J: TRBJ1-5
V: TRBV6-5
D: NA
size: many
CDR3: CASSYGGNQPQHF
DNA: TGTGCCAGCAGTTACGGGGGCAATCAGCCCCAGCATTTT

J: TRBJ1-1
V: TRBV4-1
D: NA
size: NA
CDR3: CASRPLGTNTEAFF
DNA: TGCGCCAGCAGGCCTCTGGGGACGAACACTGAAGCTTTCTTT

J: TRBJ2-7
V: TRBV11-1
D: NA
size: many
CDR3: CASSFEAGLEQYF
DNA: TGTGCCAGCAGCTTCGAGGCGGGGCTCGAGCAGTACTTC

J: TRBJ2-3
V: TRBV11-2
D: NA
size: many
CDR3: CASSLSGTDTQYF
DNA: TGTGCCAGCAGCTTAAGTGGCACAGATACGCAGTATTTT

J: TRBJ2-2
V: TRBV3-1
D: NA
size: many
CDR3: CASSQARQGGGTGELFF
DNA: TGTGCCAGCAGCCAAGCGCGGCAGGGAGGAGGGACCGGGGAGCTGTTTTTT

J: TRBJ2-2
V: TRBV6-1
D: NA
size: few
CDR3: CASSGTFANTGELFF
DNA: TGTGCCAGCAGCGGGACCTTCGCGAACACCGGGGAGCTGTTTTTT

J: TRBJ2-3
V: TRBV2
D: NA
size: many
CDR3: CASTLPDTQYF
DNA: TGTGCCAGCACACTTCCAGATACGCAGTATTTT

J: TRBJ1-6
V: TRBV4-2
D: NA
size: NA
CDR3: CASSQGSMSSYNSPPHF
DNA: TGTGCCAGCAGCCAAGGTTCAATGAGCTCCTATAATTCACCCCCCCACTTT

J: TRBJ2-1
V: TRBV28
D: NA
size: NA
CDR3: CASSRGGVSYNEQFF
DNA: TGTGCCAGCAGCCGTGGGGGAGTTTCCTACAATGAGCAGTTCTTC

J: TRBJ2-7
V: TRBV3-1
D: NA
size: many
CDR3: CASSQTGTGTTYEQYF
DNA: TGTGCCAGCAGCCAAACTGGGACGGGGACGACCTACGAGCAGTACTTC

J: TRBJ1-2
V: TRBV20-1
D: NA
size: few
CDR3: CSAILPGPHPGLEFYTF
DNA: TGCAGTGCCATATTACCGGGACCCCACCCGGGACTGGAATTCTACACCTTC

J: TRBJ2-3
V: TRBV7-7
D: TRBD1
size: few
CDR3: CASSLDQGQGKQYF
DNA: TGTGCTAGCAGCTTGGATCAGGGACAGGGAAAGCAGTATTTT

J: TRBJ2-3
V: TRBV20-1
D: NA
size: many
CDR3: CSARDILDGSTDTQYF
DNA: TGCAGTGCTAGAGATATTCTAGACGGGAGCACAGATACGCAGTATTTT

J: TRBJ2-7
V: TRBV19
D: TRBD2
size: NA
CDR3: CASSTAGAGGDEQYF
DNA: TGTGCCAGTAGTACGGCTGGAGCGGGAGGAGACGAGCAGTACTTC

J: TRBJ1-4
V: TRBV20-1
D: TRBD1
size: few
CDR3: CSVPGTDNEKLFF
DNA: TGCAGTGTCCCCGGGACAGATAATGAAAAACTGTTTTTT